This T cell receptor (beta chain) was obtained from a study of blood T cell repertoires in COVID-19. For the study at large: Acute-phase and convalescent COVID-19 samples originated in the United States, Italy and Spain.

There are 21 residues in the CDR3. The V end was cut by 4 bases, the J end by 1 base, with 29 bases between. Germline assignment: CDR1 LGHDT and CDR2 YNNKEL (reference sequence). Sequencing used immunoSEQ multiplex PCR; TCRdb keeps in-frame clones, though not all of them. There are around 310,000 clones in the sample; 75% to 90% occur only once, and 8% to 10% lies in the top ten. Participant ages covered roughly 18 to 89 years across about two dozen US areas. Cohort placement rested on clinical history that participants reported themselves. This clonotype was sampled from a woman aged 40 to 50 who had recovered from COVID-19. Material: PBMCs or T cells enriched from blood (not recorded which). The chain combines TRBV3-1 (or the pseudogene TRBV3-2) with TRBJ2-1; tentatively, D is TRBD1 (5 bases). This CDR3 reads CASSLLAGFGRFSMSYNEQFF. The CDR3 coding sequence is TGTGCCAGCAGCCTTTTAGCAGGGTTTGGGCGGTTTTCTATGTCCTACAATGAGCAGTTCTTC.